One and the same sample provided the 11 T cell receptor beta chains below, sequenced in a study of PD-L1 blockade in urothelial cancer (TCRdb year 2017). The time point label here, explained by the study, means: pretreatment peripheral blood. The library was produced with the immunoSEQ multiplex PCR assay. TCRdb took this table from immuneACCESS and kept in-frame rearrangements with V and J called. Such tables lack part of the clones; where checked against another copy, unresolved V genes explain under half of the gap, and the rest is unexplained. Across this sample there are around 63,000 clones, with roughly four fifths seen only once. Over 1.5% of the sample is taken by the ten largest. The sample here was PBMCs, taken around atezolizumab (anti-PD-L1) treatment. The receptors originated from an older man with urothelial cancer.

The V gene is TRBV7-2, the J gene TRBJ2-7; TRBD2 matches at 8 bases. V was pared by 5 bases and J by 3 bases, with 9 bases of the junction left unmatched. The V gene's germline CDR1 is SGHTA and CDR2 FQGNSA. This CDR3 comprises 15 residues. CDR3 coding DNA: TGTGCCAGCAGCCTAGGCGCCGCGGGGGGCTACGAGCAGTACTTC. Amino acids: CASSLGAAGGYEQYF.

The chain is built from TRBV6-5 and TRBJ1-5; D not resolved. Germline CDR1 and CDR2: MNHEY and SVGAGI. With 5 bases removed from V and 6 bases from J, the gap between germline ends came to 14 bases. The CDR3 loop spans 14 amino acids. CDR3 in amino acids: CASSTKGGSQPQHF. The CDR3, as DNA: TGTGCCAGCAGTACCAAGGGAGGGTCTCAGCCCCAGCATTTT.

This chain links TRBV4-3 with TRBJ2-2, with D perhaps TRBD2 (5 bases). From germline, CDR1 is LGHNA and CDR2 YSLEER. The CDR3 contains 14 residues. V was cut by 4 bases and J by 7 bases, with 13 bases left in between. The DNA for the CDR3 is TGCGCCAGCAGCCCCTTACTAAGCGGCGGGGAGCTGTTTTTT. Encoded protein: CASSPLLSGGELFF.

The chain uses TRBV4-2 and TRBJ2-1; 8 bases are shared with TRBD2. The CDR3 has 16 amino acids. V was pared by 3 bases and J by 4 bases, with 8 bases of the junction left unmatched. Germline-derived CDR1 and CDR2 are LGHNA and YNFKEQ. The CDR3 DNA follows: TGTGCCAGCAGCCACGGCACTAGCGGAAGTTACAATGAGCAGTTCTTC. It is translated as CASSHGTSGSYNEQFF.

The table lists this clone with a count of one. The chain combines TRBV7-2 with TRBJ2-1; a possible D gene is TRBD2 (6 bases). The CDR3 extends over 14 amino acids. With 5 bases removed from V and 8 bases from J, the gap between germline ends came to 16 bases. The germline gives CDR1 SGHTA, CDR2 FQGNSA. The CDR3 is CASSPQAGGDEQFF. In nucleotides, the CDR3 is TGTGCCAGCAGCCCCCAGGCCGGAGGGGATGAGCAGTTCTTC. Full variable domain (rest looked up from reference TRBV7-2 and TRBJ2-1): GAGVSQSPSNKVTEKGKDVELRCDPISGHTALYWYRQSLGQGLEFLIYFQGNSAPDKSGLPSDRFSAERTGGSVSTLTIQRTQQEDSAVYLCASSPQAGGDEQFFGPGTRLTVL.

The V and J genes are TRBV7-9 and TRBJ1-2; D is undetermined. Trimming shortened V by 0 bases and J by 3 bases, and 14 bases separated the two germline ends. The CDR3 length is 16 residues. CDR1 is SEHNR and CDR2 is FQNEAQ in the germline V gene (reference sequence). The CDR3 loop reads CASSLARNSVDYGYTF. The CDR3 DNA sequence: TGTGCCAGCAGCTTAGCGCGAAACAGTGTGGACTATGGCTACACCTTC.

The chain has TRBV25-1 and TRBJ2-3; no clear D. Germline V lookup: CDR1 MGHDK, CDR2 SYGVNS. V lost 6 bases and J lost 4, with 14 bases in between. CDR3 length: 14 amino acids. The CDR3 loop reads CASSGFLGADTQYF. The CDR3 DNA follows: TGTGCCAGCAGCGGGTTCCTCGGAGCAGATACGCAGTATTTT.

This clone was observed a few times. This chain connects TRBV28 to TRBJ1-2; D gene uncertain. The CDR3 has 18 amino acids. Trimming took off 2 bases at V and 8 bases at J, with 27 bases between the two ends. Germline values: CDR1 MDHEN, CDR2 SYDVKM. The CDR3 spells CASSLGGHLPSSEGGYTF. CDR3 in DNA: TGTGCCAGCAGTTTAGGAGGCCACCTGCCGTCATCGGAGGGCGGCTACACCTTC.

This chain links TRBV7-8 with TRBJ2-5; 10 bases are shared with TRBD1. The CDR3 extends over 16 amino acids. V shed 3 bases and J 1 base; nucleotides not matched to a gene: 5. Germline V lookup: CDR1 SGHVS, CDR2 FQNEAQ. The CDR3 here is CASSFRDRGLQETQYF. CDR3 DNA sequence: TGTGCCAGCAGCTTCCGGGACAGGGGCCTCCAAGAGACCCAGTACTTC.

This clone was observed a few times. The V gene is TRBV10-2, the J gene TRBJ2-1; TRBD2 agrees at 10 bases. CDR1 and CDR2 from the germline V gene are WSHSY and SAAADI. After removal of 7 bases from V and 7 bases from J, the junction contained 10 bases not matched to a gene. This CDR3 spans 15 amino acids. The CDR3 DNA reads as TGCGCCAGCACCGAGGAACTAGCGGGACGTAATGAGCAGTTCTTC. The encoded protein is CASTEELAGRNEQFF.

The chain joins TRBV19 to TRBJ2-5; the D is unclear. Germline CDR1 and CDR2: LNHDA and SQIVND (reference sequence). The CDR3 runs 16 residues. V was shortened by 5 bases and J by 2 bases, with 18 bases between the two germline ends. This CDR3 reads CASSGSPFDGQETQYF. The CDR3, as DNA: TGTGCCAGTAGTGGCTCCCCCTTTGATGGTCAAGAGACCCAGTACTTC.